The rows below give T cell receptor beta chains drawn from one sample of a study of OX40 agonist ivuxolimab in advanced cancers. Repertoires were generated with immunoSEQ multiplex PCR, while TCRdb's copy carries only in-frame clones and drops some. The sample has some 64,000 clones; 70% to 90% are singletons. The input for sequencing was CD4+ or CD8+ T cells sorted from blood, taken in a trial of the OX40 agonist ivuxolimab. Receptor source: an adult with an advanced solid tumor such as melanoma, head and neck, liver or kidney cancer. The CDR3 runs from the conserved cysteine through the conserved F or W. Each record gives: J gene, V gene, D gene, clone size, CDR3 DNA, CDR3 protein. The D gene is left open where the match is weak. Some rows mark clone size as missing; the rest say once, few, many or name a class of expanded clone.

J: TRBJ2-2; V: TRBV18; D: TRBD1; size: once; DNA: TGTGCCAGCTCACCAGGGCCAGGGGGCGACACCGGGGAGCTGTTTTTT; CDR3: CASSPGPGGDTGELFF
J: TRBJ2-2; V: TRBV7-8; D: TRBD1; size: NA; DNA: TGTGCCAGCAGCTTAAACGCCCGACAGGGGGGCACCGGGGAGCTGTTTTTT; CDR3: CASSLNARQGGTGELFF
J: TRBJ2-1; V: TRBV7-2; D: TRBD1; size: once; DNA: TGTGCCAGCAGCTTAGGGACAGGGAAGGCTGTCTTC; CDR3: CASSLGTGKAVF
J: TRBJ2-1; V: TRBV5-5; D: TRBD2; size: NA; DNA: TGTGCCAGCAGCTTGAAGGGAAGCGGGGGGGCCCATGAGCAGTTCTTC; CDR3: CASSLKGSGGAHEQFF
J: TRBJ2-2; V: TRBV5-1; D: TRBD2; size: NA; DNA: TGCGCCAGCAGCCCCAATGCCGGGCAGGGAGGGACCGGGGAGCTGTTTTTT; CDR3: CASSPNAGQGGTGELFF
J: TRBJ2-7; V: TRBV19; D: TRBD1; size: NA; DNA: TGTGCCAGTCGCCGACAGGGGGCATCCTACGAGCAGTACTTC; CDR3: CASRRQGASYEQYF
J: TRBJ2-5; V: TRBV5-1; D: NA; size: once; DNA: TGCGCCAGCAGCGGGGGATTTTTGGATTCAGGGGAGACCCAGTACTTC; CDR3: CASSGGFLDSGETQYF
J: TRBJ1-2; V: TRBV4-3; D: TRBD1; size: NA; DNA: TGCGCCAGCAGTTTACAGGGGGCCGGCGTCTATGGCTACACCTTC; CDR3: CASSLQGAGVYGYTF
J: TRBJ2-2; V: TRBV11-2; D: NA; size: NA; DNA: TGTGCCAGCGGATTGGGCGTAATAACGAACACCGGGGAGCTGTTTTTT; CDR3: CASGLGVITNTGELFF
J: TRBJ2-1; V: TRBV5-1; D: TRBD1; size: NA; DNA: TGCGCCAGCAGCCAGGGGACAGCTGAGCAGTTCTTC; CDR3: CASSQGTAEQFF
J: TRBJ2-7; V: TRBV7-9; D: TRBD2; size: once; DNA: TGTGCCAGCAGCTTACGGGGTGCTAGCGGGGGATACGAGCAGTACTTC; CDR3: CASSLRGASGGYEQYF
J: TRBJ1-5; V: TRBV21-1; D: NA; size: NA; DNA: TGTGCCAGCAGCCCTTCGGGACAGGGTAGCAATCAGCCCCAGCATTTT; CDR3: CASSPSGQGSNQPQHF
J: TRBJ2-1; V: TRBV14; D: TRBD2; size: NA; DNA: TGTGCCAGCATGCAGCTAGCGGGGGGCCCCAATGAGCAGTTCTTC; CDR3: CASMQLAGGPNEQFF
J: TRBJ2-1; V: TRBV4-1; D: NA; size: NA; DNA: TGCGCCAGCAGCCAGGATGTATTAGTTAAGGGAGGTGAGCAGTTCTTC; CDR3: CASSQDVLVKGGEQFF
J: TRBJ2-7; V: TRBV5-4; D: NA; size: NA; DNA: TGTGCCAGCAGCTTGGAAGGGCTAACCTACGAGCAGTACTTC; CDR3: CASSLEGLTYEQYF
J: TRBJ1-3; V: TRBV19; D: NA; size: NA; DNA: TGTGCCAGTAGAAAGACTGGAAACACCATATATTTT; CDR3: CASRKTGNTIYF
J: TRBJ2-1; V: TRBV5-8; D: TRBD1; size: NA; DNA: TGTGCCAGCAGGAGGACAGGGCTTAGCAATGAGCAGTTCTTC; CDR3: CASRRTGLSNEQFF